Given below is one TCR beta chain in context. J was trimmed by 2 bases and V by 3 bases; bases with no gene match: 8. The CDR3 runs 17 residues. CDR1 is WSHSY and CDR2 is SAAADI in the germline V gene. Per the original data handling: Reference gene primer amplification gave nucleated cell count estimates. Sequenced by immunoSEQ multiplex PCR; TCRdb stores in-frame clones only, minus some. V and J calls and clone size are those listed in that table; D and trimming were worked out from the DNA. The sample carries over 100,000 clones, 70% to 90% recorded once. The sample belongs to a study of blood T cell repertoires in COVID-19. About the research overall: T cells, B-cell-depleted T cells, or PBMCs provided the cDNA or gDNA that served as material.

The receptor was derived from a man between 40 and 49 years old with acute or convalescent COVID-19. The sequencing input was peripheral blood. The rearrangement uses TRBV10-2 and TRBJ2-1, with 9 bases aligning to TRBD2. The CDR3, as DNA: TGCGCCAGCAGTGATGGGGGAGCGGGAGGCACCTACAATGAGCAGTTCTTC. This gives the protein CASSDGGAGGTYNEQFF.